This T cell receptor (beta chain) originates from a study of cytomegalovirus exposure and HLA in healthy donors. Concerning this clone: Antigen specificity is unknown.

Study-level points and caveats: In vitro experiments confirmed that a few CMV-associated chains were specific for CMV antigens. Previous analysis showed most TCR beta V segments were productive about 87% or about 30% of the time. As a later analysis revealed, most CMV-associated TCR beta chains appeared HLA-restricted.

Both 60 Vbeta primers and 13 Jbeta primers went into the PCR. Repertoires were generated with immunoSEQ multiplex PCR, while TCRdb's copy carries only in-frame clones and drops some. Seen here are tens of thousands of clones, 75% to 85% observed once, and the top ten hold 1.5% to 2%. V was shortened by 4 bases and J by 7 bases, with 14 bases between the two germline ends. The CDR3 contains 14 residues. The germline V gene has CDR1 SGHAT and CDR2 FQNNGV. V gene TRBV11-2 combines with J gene TRBJ2-1; tentative D call: TRBD1 (5 bases). The clonotype was recovered from a woman aged 25 to 39 in good health and CMV-seronegative. Sequenced input: PBMCs. CDR3 sequence (DNA): TGTGCCAGCAGCTCTCTTTTGGGGCCGAATGAGCAGTTCTTC. It encodes CASSSLLGPNEQFF.